This T cell receptor (beta chain) was identified in a study of shared clonotypes between healthy human individuals. Method: immunoSEQ multiplex PCR; TCRdb's copy keeps in-frame clones and lacks some. The data show some 690,000 clones, with around 90% seen just once and 34% held by the top ten. The CDR3 contains 13 residues. Germline V gives CDR1 WNHNN, CDR2 SYGVQD (reference sequence). V lost 2 bases, J lost 6 bases, and 7 bases lay in between. The chain couples TRBV10-1 to TRBJ2-2; D is undetermined. The TCR comes from a man between 18 and 35 years old in good health. Some clones in this sample may be carry-over from other donors' samples. The sequencing input was memory CD8+ T cells from PBMCs. The subset was: CD45RO+ cells pooled with CCR7-negative TemRA cells. The CDR3 here is CASSENRPGELFF. CDR3 coding DNA: TGCGCCAGCAGTGAGAACCGCCCCGGGGAGCTGTTTTTT.